The 21 T cell receptor beta chains listed next were all sequenced from one sample in a study of blood T cells in healthy people across ages. A J-beta primer mix and a sample-barcoded 5' primer were used in a second PCR of about 6 to 12 cycles. TCRdb independently ran MiXCR on the 5' RACE reads; one entry per CDR3 protein. The sample consists of 600,000 or so distinct CDR3 sequences, roughly 20% of them appearing once. The specimen was blood. These TCRs come from a man in his 70s in good health.

This clonotype was recorded many times. The chain joins TRBV7-9 to TRBJ2-4; D not resolved. Trimming stripped 5 bases from V and 5 bases from J, with 4 bases between. This CDR3 comprises 11 residues. Germline CDR1 and CDR2: SEHNR and FQNEAQ (reference sequence). CDR3 protein: CASSPENIQYF. The CDR3 bases are TGTGCCAGCAGCCCAGAAAACATTCAGTACTTC.

The sample holds a few counts of this clonotype. The gene calls are TRBV6-2 or TRBV6-3 and TRBJ2-4, with 11 bases fitting TRBD2. V shed 4 bases and J 6 bases; nucleotides not matched to a gene: 5. The CDR3 has 15 amino acids. The germline gives CDR1 MNHEY, CDR2 SVGEGT. CDR3 in DNA: TGTGCCAGCAGTTCCCAGGGGACTAGCGGAAACATTCAGTACTTC. Translation gives CASSSQGTSGNIQYF.

The chain carries TRBV20-1 and TRBJ1-4; 7 nucleotides line up with TRBD1. Germline CDR1 DFQATT, CDR2 SNEGSKA (reference sequence). The J segment lost 1 base and the V segment lost 2 bases, leaving 7 bases of the junction unmatched. The CDR3 sequence is 16 residues long. The CDR3 is CSARLFRDRTNEKLFF. CDR3 coding DNA: TGCAGTGCTAGACTATTCCGGGACAGAACTAATGAAAAACTGTTTTTT.

The table lists this clonotype with many counts. J is TRBJ2-5 and V is TRBV28; D uncertain. The V end was cut by 3 bases, the J end by 5 bases, with 13 bases between. The CDR3 runs 14 residues. Germline V gives CDR1 MDHEN, CDR2 SYDVKM. CDR3 sequence reads: CASSFFNQGETQYF. The CDR3 DNA follows: TGTGCCAGCAGTTTCTTTAACCAAGGGGAGACCCAGTACTTC.

This clonotype has at least ten counts. CDR3 nucleotides: TGTGCCAGCCGCCGGGACTCTCAACCCAATGAGCAGTTCTTC. It is translated as CASRRDSQPNEQFF. The gene calls are TRBV6-5 and TRBJ2-1; D is perhaps TRBD2 (6 bases). This CDR3 has 14 residues. The ends were cut back, 8 bases at V and 6 bases at J, with 17 bases in the middle. Per germline, CDR1 MNHEY and CDR2 SVGAGI.

This chain connects TRBV28 to TRBJ2-3; D gene ambiguous. CDR3 length equals 13 residues. Germline CDR1 reads MDHEN; CDR2 reads SYDVKM. Trimming shortened V by 3 bases and J by 2 bases, and 6 bases separated the two germline ends. The CDR3 coding sequence is TGTGCCAGCAGTTTTCCGGCCACAGATACGCAGTATTTT. This codes for CASSFPATDTQYF.

This clonotype was seen only a few times. V and J are TRBV5-5 and TRBJ2-1; possible D gene TRBD1, 6 bases. The germline V and J ends were trimmed by 0 bases and 4 bases, with 11 bases remaining between them. The CDR3 has 15 amino acids. Looked up from germline, CDR1 is SGHKS and CDR2 is YYEKEE (reference sequence). The CDR3: CASSLAGQKYNEQFF. Written as DNA, the CDR3 is TGTGCCAGCAGCTTGGCCGGACAGAAATACAATGAGCAGTTCTTC.

The chain uses TRBV3-1 and TRBJ1-2, with a weak D call TRBD1 (5 bases). Per germline, CDR1 LGHDT and CDR2 YNNKEL (reference sequence). V was cut by 5 bases and J by 0 bases, with 16 bases left in between. The CDR3 is 16 amino acids. The CDR3 nucleotides are TGTGCCAGCAGCGAAGGGACCGGGGGAACTAACTATGGCTACACCTTC. It translates to CASSEGTGGTNYGYTF.

This clonotype appeared a few times. J is TRBJ2-7 and V is TRBV2; 10 bases are a match to TRBD1. V was clipped by 9 bases and J by 3 bases; unmatched bases: 8. The V gene's germline CDR1 is SNHLY and CDR2 FYNNEI. This CDR3 is 14 amino acids long. Here the CDR3 DNA reads TGTGCCAGTATGACAGGGGGCAGTTTCTACGAGCAGTACTTC. This codes for CASMTGGSFYEQYF.

This clonotype was counted only a few times. J is TRBJ2-3 and V is TRBV28; TRBD2 matches at 8 bases. The germline CDR1 and CDR2 sequences are MDHEN and SYDVKM. There are 15 residues in the CDR3. V was clipped by 5 bases and J by 1 base; unmatched bases: 5. CDR3 sequence: CASSPRGGGTDTQYF. The CDR3 DNA reads as TGTGCCAGCAGTCCCCGGGGGGGCGGCACAGATACGCAGTATTTT.

The J gene is TRBJ2-6, the V gene TRBV2; TRBD2 agrees at 7 bases. Trimming removed 2 bases from V and 2 bases from J; junction bases left unmatched: 15. The CDR3 length is 20 residues. Germline V gives CDR1 SNHLY, CDR2 FYNNEI. CDR3 bases: TGTGCCAGCAGTGAATTCCTTCAACTAGCGACTTCTACTGGGGCCAACGTCCTGACTTTC. Protein product: CASSEFLQLATSTGANVLTF.

The chain is built from TRBV7-2 and TRBJ2-5; the match to TRBD2 covers 9 bases. Judging by the DNA end, TRBJ2-1 fits better; the J call may be wrong. The CDR3 loop spans 14 amino acids. Germline-derived CDR1 and CDR2 are SGHTA and FQGNSA. The CDR3 reads CASSTGTSRNEQFF. The CDR3 DNA sequence: TGTGCCAGCAGCACCGGGACTAGCCGCAATGAGCAGTTCTTC.

Note on this clonotype: Possible read error: a much larger clone is one base away. This chain joins TRBV29-1 and TRBJ2-5, with 9 bases matching TRBD1. The CDR3 has 15 residues. Germline loops: CDR1 SQVTM, CDR2 ANQGSEA. Written as DNA, the CDR3 is TGCAGCGTTGAAGGCGGGACAGGGTACTACAATGAGCAGTTATTC. It is translated as CSVEGGTGYYNEQLF.

This clonotype was observed a handful of times. This chain joins TRBV12-3 or TRBV12-4 and TRBJ2-5; D may be TRBD1 or TRBD2 (5 bases each). With the DNA end fitting TRBJ2-1 better, the J assignment may be wrong. The CDR3 runs to 12 residues. The CDR3 region has the DNA TGTGCCAGCACCCTCGAGTGGGGGGAGCAGTTCTTC. This sequence encodes CASTLEWGEQFF.

This clonotype was detected only a few times. The rearrangement joins TRBV11-2 to TRBJ2-5, with D hard to call. Germline V gene data show CDR1 as SGHAT and CDR2 as FQNNGV. Trimming cost V 1 base and J 0 bases, with 9 bases left between them. There are 15 residues in the CDR3. CDR3 protein: CASSLVGQNQETQYF. Written as DNA, the CDR3 is TGTGCCAGCAGCTTAGTAGGCCAGAACCAAGAGACCCAGTACTTC.

This clonotype was picked up a small number of times. The chain is built from TRBV29-1 and TRBJ2-5, with D possibly being TRBD2 (7 bases). From germline, CDR1 is SQVTM and CDR2 ANQGSEA. Trimming shortened V by 1 base and J by 4 bases, and 16 bases separated the two germline ends. The length of the CDR3 is 15 residues. The DNA for the CDR3 is TGCAGCGTTGAAGGTGTAGGGGGAGGGGGAGAGACCCAGTACTTC. Protein: CSVEGVGGGGETQYF.

The chain links TRBV2 to TRBJ2-5, with D perhaps matching TRBD2 (5 bases). This CDR3 has 14 amino acids. CDR1 and CDR2 from the germline V gene are SNHLY and FYNNEI. The ends were cut back, 7 bases at V and 9 bases at J, with 21 bases in the middle. CDR3 sequence: CASMLEERSGAQYF. CDR3 nucleotide sequence: TGTGCCAGCATGCTGGAGGAGAGGTCCGGGGCCCAGTACTTC.

The V and J genes are TRBV28 and TRBJ1-2; unclear D gene. From germline, CDR1 is MDHEN and CDR2 SYDVKM. The CDR3 covers 15 residues. Trimming pared 3 bases from V and 5 bases from J, leaving 16 bases between. For the CDR3, the DNA is TGTGCCAGCAGTTTGGATACAGACCTAGGGTATGGCTACACCTTC. It translates to CASSLDTDLGYGYTF.

Here the CDR3 DNA reads TGCAGCGTCCTGGGACCGGGACAACTCTACGAGCAGTACTTC. Its protein is CSVLGPGQLYEQYF. This rearrangement joins TRBV29-1 to TRBJ2-5, with a weak D call TRBD1 (6 bases). The closer fit of TRBJ2-7 to the DNA end suggests the J call may be wrong. The CDR3 has 14 residues. Per the germline V gene, CDR1 is SQVTM and CDR2 is ANQGSEA.

This clonotype was counted a few times. Relative to the germline gene, one junction end is altered; a read error may explain this. The V and J genes are TRBV7-8 and TRBJ2-3; no reliable D call. Germline-derived CDR1 and CDR2 are SGHVS and FQNEAQ. This CDR3 region has 15 residues. The CDR3 is CANSPGSRSTDTQYF. The CDR3 bases are TGTGCCAACAGCCCCGGGTCAAGGTCCACAGATACGCAGTATTTT.

In its sample, this clonotype was seen a few times. CDR3 nucleotides: TGTGCCAGCTCACTGCGAGGGTCAGCGGGAGTAGAGACCCAGTACTTC. Its translation: CASSLRGSAGVETQYF. The genes are TRBV18 and TRBJ2-5; 8 nucleotides agree with TRBD2. The CDR3 consists of 16 residues. In germline, CDR1 is KGHSH, CDR2 LQKENI. The V segment lost 4 bases and the J segment 4 bases; nucleotides outside the gene matches: 11.